This entry lists 13 T cell receptor beta chains sequenced from one sample in a study of cytomegalovirus exposure and HLA in healthy donors. With 60 Vbeta and 13 Jbeta primers, the PCR was carried out. Only in-frame clones appear in the TCRdb table, and some are missing; sequencing was by immunoSEQ multiplex PCR. The profile covers some 140,000 clones, with about 80% appearing a single time and roughly 1.2% taken by the ten largest. Material for sequencing was PBMCs. These receptor sequences come from a male donor in good health and CMV-seropositive.

The CDR3 nucleotides are TGTGCCAGCACGTCCCGAGGGACCGGGGAGCTGTTTTTT. It translates to CASTSRGTGELFF. The chain carries TRBV9 and TRBJ2-2; D might be TRBD2 (5 bases). V shed 6 bases and J shed 5 bases, with 11 bases lying between them. The CDR3 has 13 residues. CDR1 and CDR2 (germline): SGDLS, YYNGEE.

The table lists this clone with a count of one. The chain uses TRBV5-1 and TRBJ1-3, with TRBD1 identical over 7 bases. The CDR3 covers 15 residues. From germline, CDR1 is SGHRS and CDR2 YFSETQ. The ends lost 2 bases at V and 3 bases at J; junction bases unmatched: 5. The CDR3 nucleotides read TGCGCCAGCAGCTTCCTCACAGGGGTTGGAAACACCATATATTTT. It encodes CASSFLTGVGNTIYF. Full variable domain (outside the CDR3, taken from reference TRBV5-1 and TRBJ1-3): KAGVTQTPRYLIKTRGQQVTLSCSPISGHRSVSWYQQTPGQGLQFLFEYFSETQRNKGNFPGRFSGRQFSNSRSEMNVSTLELGDSALYLCASSFLTGVGNTIYFGEGSWLTVV.

V is TRBV15 and J is TRBJ2-2; D might be TRBD1 (5 bases). The CDR3 consists of 16 residues. Trimming took off 0 bases at V and 1 base at J, with 9 bases between the two ends. CDR1 and CDR2 from the germline V gene are LNHNV and YYDKDF (reference sequence). CDR3 sequence reads: CATSREYTGNTGELFF. The CDR3 DNA is TGTGCCACCAGCAGAGAATACACAGGGAACACCGGGGAGCTGTTTTTT.

The chain couples TRBV5-8 to TRBJ1-2, with a tentative D call TRBD1 (5 bases). V lost 0 bases, J lost 5 bases, and 11 bases lay in between. This CDR3 contains 14 residues. CDR1 is SGHTS, CDR2 YDEGEE, per germline. The CDR3: CASSLGDGRYGYTF. The CDR3 DNA follows: TGTGCCAGCAGCTTGGGGGACGGGAGATATGGCTACACCTTC.

The chain joins TRBV4-3 to TRBJ2-7; D is perhaps TRBD2 (6 bases). Germline V gene sequence: CDR1 LGHNA, CDR2 YSLEER. This CDR3 region has 15 residues. V was pared by 4 bases and J by 1 base, with 14 bases between. For the CDR3, the DNA is TGCGCCAGCAGCCCAGGCCGGGGGAGATCCTACGAGCAGTACTTC. This gives the protein CASSPGRGRSYEQYF.

The chain joins TRBV11-2 to TRBJ1-6, with 8 nucleotides matching TRBD1. The CDR3 has 18 residues. Germline assignment: CDR1 SGHAT and CDR2 FQNNGV. The V and J ends lost 4 bases and 6 bases, in that order; junction bases with no gene match: 14. CDR3 coding DNA: TGTGCCAGCAGCTCGCGCCCCCGCCGGACAGGGACTAATTCACCCCTCCACTTT. Translated, it gives CASSSRPRRTGTNSPLHF.

The chain employs TRBV6-1 and TRBJ2-5, with D possibly matching TRBD2 (5 bases). This CDR3 spans 14 amino acids. The ends were cut back, 6 bases at V and 2 bases at J, with 13 bases in the middle. Germline V CDR1 and CDR2: MNHNS, SASEGT. CDR3 DNA sequence: TGTGCCAGCAGCGGTGGCCCGGGACAAGAGACCCAGTACTTC. Protein product: CASSGGPGQETQYF.

This sequence joins TRBV19 and TRBJ1-1, with D possibly matching TRBD1 (6 bases). The CDR3 covers 14 residues. Germline CDR1 is LNHDA and CDR2 is SQIVND (reference sequence). The ends were cut back, 5 bases at V and 1 base at J, with 11 bases in the middle. The CDR3 spells CASSRGQQNTEAFF. In DNA, the CDR3 is TGTGCCAGTAGTCGGGGACAACAGAACACTGAAGCTTTCTTT.

The sample holds a few counts of this clone. V gene TRBV6-5 combines with J gene TRBJ2-7, with 9 bases lining up with TRBD1. This CDR3 is 14 amino acids long. J lost 4 bases, V lost 5 bases, and 6 bases had no gene match. In germline, CDR1 is MNHEY, CDR2 SVGAGI. The CDR3 spells CASSLGTGKYEQYF. The CDR3 bases are TGTGCCAGCAGTCTCGGGACAGGGAAGTACGAGCAGTACTTC.

The genes are TRBV27 and TRBJ2-6; 9 bases fit TRBD1. The J segment lost 4 bases and the V segment lost 7 bases, leaving 11 bases of the junction unmatched. CDR1 and CDR2 (germline): MNHEY, SMNVEV (reference sequence). The CDR3 contains 17 residues. The CDR3 is CASTPQGAGRGANVLTF. DNA of the CDR3: TGTGCCAGCACCCCACAGGGGGCCGGAAGGGGGGCCAACGTCCTGACTTTC. Using reference TRBV27 and TRBJ2-6 for the parts outside the CDR3, the full variable domain is EAQVTQNPRYLITVTGKKLTVTCSQNMNHEYMSWYRQDPGLGLRQIYYSMNVEVTDKGDVPEGYKVSRKEKRNFPLILESPSPNQTSLYFCASTPQGAGRGANVLTFGAGSRLTVL.

The chain combines TRBV27 with TRBJ2-1; D uncertain. The CDR3 is 14 residues long. The germline V gene encodes CDR1 MNHEY and CDR2 SMNVEV (reference sequence). Between the trimmed V and J ends, which lost 6 bases and 5 bases, there was a span of 14 bases. The CDR3 sequence is CASSFWRTNNEQFF. In DNA form, the CDR3 reads TGTGCCAGCAGCTTCTGGAGAACGAACAATGAGCAGTTCTTC.

The CDR3 coding sequence is TGTGCCAGCAGCTTAGCGGCGGGAGTTGAGCAGTACTTC. This gives the protein CASSLAAGVEQYF. This chain links TRBV7-2 with TRBJ2-7; 7 bases align to TRBD2. The CDR3 length is 13 residues. With 0 bases clipped from V and 7 bases from J, the junction kept 3 bases outside the gene matches. The germline CDR1 and CDR2 sequences are SGHTA and FQGNSA.

This clone occurred once. This chain connects TRBV29-1 to TRBJ2-4; 8 bases line up with TRBD2. Germline CDR1 SQVTM, CDR2 ANQGSEA. The trim removed 0 bases at V and 9 bases at J, leaving 7 bases unmatched. The CDR3 is 14 residues long. This CDR3 is CSVEDMDRGGIQYF. The CDR3 DNA reads as TGCAGCGTTGAAGACATGGACCGGGGGGGCATTCAGTACTTC.